The TCR beta chain described here comes from a study of blood T cell repertoires in COVID-19 (dated by TCRdb to 2020 to 2022). About the full investigation: Samples covering the acute and convalescent phases of COVID-19 were provided by collaborators in the United States, Italy and Spain. The prospective study material was composed of cDNA or gDNA derived from T cells, B-cell-depleted T cells, or PBMCs. Samples were obtained from the ongoing ImmuneRACE study (first 160 participants) and from 950 to 1,500 subjects provided by 6 global collaborators. HLA class I and class II types, where available, came from metadata supplied by the sample provider rather than from assay-based typing. The repertoires were released in a freely available public database intended as a resource for research on the immune response to SARS-CoV-2. Subjects who had been exposed to COVID-19, were actively infected with it, or had recovered from it provided the deeply sampled blood TCRbeta repertoires that made up the dataset. The sample metadata nearly always contained a de-identified subject ID, COVID-19 status, age in years and sex. The paper's findings and limits, for the study overall: The quantity of clinical and demographic metadata differed by source and by participant and was supplied without curation.

TCRbeta CDR3 regions were amplified from genomic DNA by means of the immunoSEQ Assay, a bias-controlled multiplex PCR. Per the source publication's procedure: The number of nucleated cells in each sample was estimated by amplification of reference gene primers within the assay. Sequence reads were collapsed and filtered to measure the absolute abundance of every unique TCRbeta CDR3 rearrangement. For each sample, productive Simpson clonality was calculated as the square root of Simpson's diversity index across productive rearrangements. The table comes from immuneACCESS by way of TCRdb, which keeps in-frame sequences with V and J called. Part of the clones is missing from these tables; in studies checked, under half for an unresolved V gene and the rest for unknown reasons. V, J and clone size are taken as reported in that table, and D and trimming were inferred from the DNA itself. The sample table records some 200,000 clones; approximately 80% of these occur just once. The top ten constitute 5% to 6.5% of the sample.

The germline V gene specifies SGHDN as CDR1 and FVKESK as CDR2. The CDR3 contains 15 residues, cysteine and phenylalanine counted. Only the CDR3 part of the read is kept: 45 bases, read in frame from the first base. Trimming leaves V shorter by 4 bases and J shorter by 4 bases, with the junction holding 6 bases beyond the gene matches. Samples from volunteer blood donors who had recovered from COVID-19 were contributed by a second Seattle source. Whole blood was collected in K2EDTA tubes by collaborating institutions according to the institutions' own protocols. For TCRbeta analysis, collaborator samples were shipped as frozen whole blood, as isolated PBMCs, or as DNA extracted from either sample type. As regards this clone: It has no known antigen specificity. Per-base qualities were not stored, and no clone one base away is much larger.

Sample: peripheral blood. This chain is built from TRBV14 and TRBJ2-2; a stretch of 7 junction bases matches TRBD1. This receptor was identified in a woman aged 55-70 years who had recovered from COVID-19. The CDR3 region reads CASSLPGTATGELFF. The DNA sequence is given as TGTGCCAGCAGCCTACCCGGGACAGCCACCGGGGAGCTGTTTTTT.